The clone carrying this TCR beta chain was seen just once. Sequencing used immunoSEQ multiplex PCR; TCRdb keeps in-frame clones, though not all of them. Seen here are approximately 700,000 clones, approximately 73% observed once, and the top ten hold around 1.8%. The source of the sample is a study of shared clonotypes between healthy human individuals. Germline values: CDR1 MNHNS, CDR2 SASEGT. V was cut by 4 bases and J by 6 bases, with 13 bases left in between. This CDR3 is built from 13 residues. This sequence originates from a woman in her 30s in good health. The V call is TRBV6-1, the J call TRBJ2-7, with D maybe TRBD1 (5 bases). Sequencing was carried out using memory CD4+ T cells sorted from blood. Subset indicated: CD45RA-negative fraction. The CDR3 is CASSGQGSGEQYF. In DNA, the CDR3 is TGTGCCAGCAGTGGGCAGGGCTCGGGCGAGCAGTACTTC.